Described below is a single T cell receptor (beta chain) sequence and its context. The sample belongs to a study of T cell responses to AZD1222 COVID-19 vaccine. Libraries were prepared by immunoSEQ multiplex PCR; TCRdb keeps only in-frame clonotypes and omits some of them. This table holds hundreds of thousands of clones, 93% found once. V lost 0 bases and J 9 bases, leaving 9 bases between the germline ends. The germline CDR1 and CDR2 sequences are LNHNV and YYDKDF (reference sequence). The CDR3 is 14 amino acids. The origin of this receptor is an adult in good health. Sequencing used peripheral blood, obtained on day 0 of MenACWY control vaccination. The genes are TRBV15 and TRBJ1-6; D call uncertain. The CDR3 bases are TGTGCCACCAGCAGAGATCGGGGTAGTTCACCCCTCCACTTT. It specifies CATSRDRGSSPLHF.